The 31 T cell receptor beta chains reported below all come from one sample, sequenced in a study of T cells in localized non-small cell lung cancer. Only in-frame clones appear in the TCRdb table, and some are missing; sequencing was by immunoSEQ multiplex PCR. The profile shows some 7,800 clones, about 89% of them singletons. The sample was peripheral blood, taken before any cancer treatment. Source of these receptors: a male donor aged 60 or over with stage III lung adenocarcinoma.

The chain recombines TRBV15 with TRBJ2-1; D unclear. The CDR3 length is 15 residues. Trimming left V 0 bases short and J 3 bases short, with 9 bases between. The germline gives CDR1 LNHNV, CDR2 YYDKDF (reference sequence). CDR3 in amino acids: CATSRESGSYNEQFF. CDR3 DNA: TGTGCCACCAGCAGAGAGAGTGGCAGCTACAATGAGCAGTTCTTC.

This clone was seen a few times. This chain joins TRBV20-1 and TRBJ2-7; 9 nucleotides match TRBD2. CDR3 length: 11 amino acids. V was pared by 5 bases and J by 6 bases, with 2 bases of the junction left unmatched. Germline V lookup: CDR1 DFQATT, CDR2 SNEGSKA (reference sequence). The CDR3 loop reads CSAGTSSEQYF. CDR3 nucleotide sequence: TGCAGTGCTGGGACTAGCAGCGAGCAGTACTTC.

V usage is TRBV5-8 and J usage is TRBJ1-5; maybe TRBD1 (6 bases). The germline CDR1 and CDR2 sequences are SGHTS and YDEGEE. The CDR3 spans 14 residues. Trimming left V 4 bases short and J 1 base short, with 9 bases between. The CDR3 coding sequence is TGTGCCAGCAGCCGGACAGTAAGCAATCAGCCCCAGCATTTT. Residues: CASSRTVSNQPQHF.

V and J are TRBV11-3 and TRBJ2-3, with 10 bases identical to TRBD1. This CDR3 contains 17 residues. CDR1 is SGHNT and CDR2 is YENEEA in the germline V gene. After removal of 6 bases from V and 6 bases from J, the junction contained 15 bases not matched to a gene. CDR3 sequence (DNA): TGTGCCAGCAGTTATTTATTCCGGGACAGGGGAAGTGATACGCAGTATTTT. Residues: CASSYLFRDRGSDTQYF.

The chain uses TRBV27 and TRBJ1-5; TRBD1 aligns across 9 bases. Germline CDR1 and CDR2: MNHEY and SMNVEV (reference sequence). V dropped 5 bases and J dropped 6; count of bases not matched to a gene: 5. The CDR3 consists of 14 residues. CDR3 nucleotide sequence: TGTGCCAGCAGTCCTGGACAGGGGAGTCAGCCCCAGCATTTT. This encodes CASSPGQGSQPQHF.

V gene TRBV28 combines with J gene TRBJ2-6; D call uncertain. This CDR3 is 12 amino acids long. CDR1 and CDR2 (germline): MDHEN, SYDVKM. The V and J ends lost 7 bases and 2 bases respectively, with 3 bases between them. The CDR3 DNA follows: TGTGCCAGCACGGCTGGGGCCAACGTCCTGACTTTC. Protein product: CASTAGANVLTF.

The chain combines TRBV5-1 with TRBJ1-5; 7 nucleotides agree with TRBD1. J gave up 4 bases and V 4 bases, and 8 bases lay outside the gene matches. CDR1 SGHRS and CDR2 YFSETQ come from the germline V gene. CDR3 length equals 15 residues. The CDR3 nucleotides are TGCGCCAGCAGCCCTACTACAGGGGTTAATCAGCCCCAGCATTTT. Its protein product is CASSPTTGVNQPQHF.

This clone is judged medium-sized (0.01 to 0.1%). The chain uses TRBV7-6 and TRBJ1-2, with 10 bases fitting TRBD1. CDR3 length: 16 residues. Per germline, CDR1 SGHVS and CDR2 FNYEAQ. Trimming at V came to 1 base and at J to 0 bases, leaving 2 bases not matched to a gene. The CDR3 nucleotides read TGTGCCAGCAGCTTAGAGGGGACAGGGGCTAACTATGGCTACACCTTC. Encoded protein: CASSLEGTGANYGYTF.

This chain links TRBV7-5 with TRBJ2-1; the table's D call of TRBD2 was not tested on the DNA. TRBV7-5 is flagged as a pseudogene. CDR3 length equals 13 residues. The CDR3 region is CARSLTRGSEQFF. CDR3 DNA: TGTGCCAGAAGCCTCACCCGGGGGAGTGAGCAGTTCTTC.

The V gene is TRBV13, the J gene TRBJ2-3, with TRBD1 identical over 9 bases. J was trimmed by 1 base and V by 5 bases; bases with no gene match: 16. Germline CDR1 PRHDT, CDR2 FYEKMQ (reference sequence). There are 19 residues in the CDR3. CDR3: CASSQGGPGQGRGTDTQYF. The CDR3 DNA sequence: TGTGCCAGCAGCCAAGGGGGGCCGGGACAGGGAAGGGGCACAGATACGCAGTATTTT.

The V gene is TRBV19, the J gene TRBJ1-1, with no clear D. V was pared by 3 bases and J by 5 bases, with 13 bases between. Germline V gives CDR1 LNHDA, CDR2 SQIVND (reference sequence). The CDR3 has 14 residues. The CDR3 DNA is TGTGCCAGTAGTATCCAGATAGGGCGGACTGAAGCTTTCTTT. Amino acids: CASSIQIGRTEAFF.

As DNA, the CDR3 is TGTGCCAGCAGCTTAGCGGCAGGGGTGAGCACTGAAGCTTTCTTT. Amino acids: CASSLAAGVSTEAFF. V gene TRBV7-9 combines with J gene TRBJ1-1; D is perhaps TRBD1 (6 bases). Germline V gives CDR1 SEHNR, CDR2 FQNEAQ (reference sequence). The CDR3 is 15 amino acids. V shed 0 bases and J shed 4 bases, with 12 bases lying between them.

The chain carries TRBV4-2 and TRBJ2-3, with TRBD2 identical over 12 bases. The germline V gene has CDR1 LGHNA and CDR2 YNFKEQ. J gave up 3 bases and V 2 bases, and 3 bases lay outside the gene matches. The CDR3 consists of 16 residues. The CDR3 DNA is TGTGCCAGCAGCCAAAGACTAGCGGGGGAGACAGATACGCAGTATTTT. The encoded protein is CASSQRLAGETDTQYF.

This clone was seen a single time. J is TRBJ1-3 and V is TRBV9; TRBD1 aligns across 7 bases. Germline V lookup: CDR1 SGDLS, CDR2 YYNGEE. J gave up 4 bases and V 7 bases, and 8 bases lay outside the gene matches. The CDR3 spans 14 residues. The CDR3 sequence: CASPQGRRGNTIYF. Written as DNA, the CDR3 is TGTGCCAGCCCACAGGGGCGGAGGGGAAACACCATATATTTT.

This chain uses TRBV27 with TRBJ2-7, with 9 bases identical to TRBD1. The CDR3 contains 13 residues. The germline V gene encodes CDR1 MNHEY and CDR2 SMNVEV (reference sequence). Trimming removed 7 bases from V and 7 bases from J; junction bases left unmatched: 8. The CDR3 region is CASIDRGTREQYF. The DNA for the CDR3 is TGTGCCAGCATTGACAGGGGGACGAGGGAGCAGTACTTC.

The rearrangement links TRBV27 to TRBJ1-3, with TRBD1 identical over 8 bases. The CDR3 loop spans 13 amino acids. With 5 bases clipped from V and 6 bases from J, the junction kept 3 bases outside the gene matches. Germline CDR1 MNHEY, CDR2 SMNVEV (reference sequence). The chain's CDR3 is CASSRQGANTIYF. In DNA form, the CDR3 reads TGTGCCAGCAGTCGCCAGGGGGCAAACACCATATATTTT.

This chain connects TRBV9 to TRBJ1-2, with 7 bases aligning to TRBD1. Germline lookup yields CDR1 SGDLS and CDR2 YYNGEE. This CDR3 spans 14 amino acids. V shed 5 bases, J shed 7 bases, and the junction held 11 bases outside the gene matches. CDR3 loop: CASSEGEGAAGYTF. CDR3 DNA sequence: TGTGCCAGCAGTGAGGGGGAGGGGGCGGCTGGCTACACCTTC. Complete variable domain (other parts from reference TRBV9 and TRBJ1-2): DSGVTQTPKHLITATGQRVTLRCSPRSGDLSVYWYQQSLDQGLQFLIQYYNGEERAKGNILERFSAQQFPDLHSELNLSSLELGDSALYFCASSEGEGAAGYTFGSGTRLTVV.

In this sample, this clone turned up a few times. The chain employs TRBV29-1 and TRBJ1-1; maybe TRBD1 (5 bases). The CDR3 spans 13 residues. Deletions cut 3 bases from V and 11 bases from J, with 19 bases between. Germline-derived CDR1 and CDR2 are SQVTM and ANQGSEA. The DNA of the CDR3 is TGCAGCGTTGATACTGGGACCCCTAAAGTGGCTTTCTTT. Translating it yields CSVDTGTPKVAFF.

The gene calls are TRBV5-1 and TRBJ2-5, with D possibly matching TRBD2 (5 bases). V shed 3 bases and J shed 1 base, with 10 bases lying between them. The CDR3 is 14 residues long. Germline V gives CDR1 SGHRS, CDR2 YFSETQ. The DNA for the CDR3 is TGCGCCAGCAGCTCAGGACGGGGCCAAGAGACCCAGTACTTC. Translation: CASSSGRGQETQYF.

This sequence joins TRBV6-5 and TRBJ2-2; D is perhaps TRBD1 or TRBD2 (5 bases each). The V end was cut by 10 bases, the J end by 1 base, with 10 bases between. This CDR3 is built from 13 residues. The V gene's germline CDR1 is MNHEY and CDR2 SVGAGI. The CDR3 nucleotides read TGTGCCACCTATGGGGGGAACACCGGGGAGCTGTTTTTT. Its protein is CATYGGNTGELFF.

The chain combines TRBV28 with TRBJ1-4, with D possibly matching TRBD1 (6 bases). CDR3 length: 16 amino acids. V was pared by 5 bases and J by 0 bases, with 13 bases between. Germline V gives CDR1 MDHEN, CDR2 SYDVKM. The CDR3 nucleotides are TGTGCCAGCAGTAAGGACAGAGGAGCAACTAATGAAAAACTGTTTTTT. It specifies CASSKDRGATNEKLFF.

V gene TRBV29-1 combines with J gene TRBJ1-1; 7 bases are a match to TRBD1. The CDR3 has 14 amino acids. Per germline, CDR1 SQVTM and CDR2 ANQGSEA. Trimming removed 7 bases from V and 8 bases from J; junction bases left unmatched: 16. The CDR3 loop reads CSASQGTVRSEAFF. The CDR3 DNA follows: TGCAGCGCGTCTCAGGGGACAGTCAGGAGCGAAGCTTTCTTT.

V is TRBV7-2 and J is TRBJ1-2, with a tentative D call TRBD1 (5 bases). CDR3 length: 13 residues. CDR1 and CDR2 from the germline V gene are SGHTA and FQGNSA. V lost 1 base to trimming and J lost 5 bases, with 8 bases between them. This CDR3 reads CASSLGGGYGYTF. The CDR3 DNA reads TGTGCCAGCAGCTTAGGGGGCGGGTATGGCTACACCTTC. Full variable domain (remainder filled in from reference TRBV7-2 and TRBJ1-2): GAGVSQSPSNKVTEKGKDVELRCDPISGHTALYWYRQSLGQGLEFLIYFQGNSAPDKSGLPSDRFSAERTGGSVSTLTIQRTQQEDSAVYLCASSLGGGYGYTFGSGTRLTVV.

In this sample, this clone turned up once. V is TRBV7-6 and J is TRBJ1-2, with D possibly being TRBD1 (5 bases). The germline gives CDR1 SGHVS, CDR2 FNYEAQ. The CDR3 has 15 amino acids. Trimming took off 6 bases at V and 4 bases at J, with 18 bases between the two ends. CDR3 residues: CASSRLRGAGYGYTF. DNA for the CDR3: TGTGCCAGCAGTCGTTTACGAGGGGCCGGCTATGGCTACACCTTC.

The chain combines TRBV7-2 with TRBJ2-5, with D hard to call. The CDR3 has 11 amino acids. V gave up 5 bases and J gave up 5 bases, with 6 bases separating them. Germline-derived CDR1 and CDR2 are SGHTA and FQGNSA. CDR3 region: CASSLIETQYF. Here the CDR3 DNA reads TGTGCCAGCAGCCTAATCGAGACCCAGTACTTC.

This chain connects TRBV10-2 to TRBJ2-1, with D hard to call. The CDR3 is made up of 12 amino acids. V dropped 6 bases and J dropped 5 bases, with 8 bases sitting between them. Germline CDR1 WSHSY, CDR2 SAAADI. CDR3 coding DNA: TGCGCCAGCAGCCGGACGGACAATGAGCAGTTCTTC. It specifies CASSRTDNEQFF.

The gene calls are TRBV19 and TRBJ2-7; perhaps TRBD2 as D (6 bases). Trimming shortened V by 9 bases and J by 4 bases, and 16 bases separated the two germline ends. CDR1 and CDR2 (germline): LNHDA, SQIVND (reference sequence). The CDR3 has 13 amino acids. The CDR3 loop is CASRDLGTYEQYF. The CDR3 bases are TGTGCCAGCCGGGATTTAGGGACTTACGAGCAGTACTTC.

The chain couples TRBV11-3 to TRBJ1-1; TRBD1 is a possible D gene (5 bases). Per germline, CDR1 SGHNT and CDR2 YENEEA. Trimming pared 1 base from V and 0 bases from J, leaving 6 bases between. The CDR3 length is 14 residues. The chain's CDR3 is CASSLGRVNTEAFF. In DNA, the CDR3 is TGTGCCAGCAGCTTAGGCAGGGTGAACACTGAAGCTTTCTTT.

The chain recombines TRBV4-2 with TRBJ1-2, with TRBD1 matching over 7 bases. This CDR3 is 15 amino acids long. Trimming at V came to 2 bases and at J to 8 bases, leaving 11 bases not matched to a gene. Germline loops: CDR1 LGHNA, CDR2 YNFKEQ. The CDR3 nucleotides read TGTGCCAGCAGCCAACCCTCGACAGGGCCTAAGGGCTACACCTTC. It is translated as CASSQPSTGPKGYTF.

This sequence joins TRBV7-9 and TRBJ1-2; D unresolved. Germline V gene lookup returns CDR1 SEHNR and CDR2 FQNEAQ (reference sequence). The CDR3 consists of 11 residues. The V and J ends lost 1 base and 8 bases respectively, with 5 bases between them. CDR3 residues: CASSLGQGYTF. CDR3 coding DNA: TGTGCCAGCAGCTTAGGCCAGGGCTACACCTTC.

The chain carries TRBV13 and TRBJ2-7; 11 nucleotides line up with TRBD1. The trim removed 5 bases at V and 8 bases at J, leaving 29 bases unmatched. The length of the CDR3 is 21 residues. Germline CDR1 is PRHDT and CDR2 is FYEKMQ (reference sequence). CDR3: CASSRDRGAGVGPPPTRQQYF. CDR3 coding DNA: TGTGCCAGCAGCCGGGACAGGGGGGCCGGCGTAGGGCCACCCCCAACGAGGCAGCAGTACTTC.